The 15 T cell receptor beta chains presented below share a single source sample, sequenced in a study of shared clonotypes between healthy human individuals. Only in-frame clones appear in the TCRdb table, and some are missing; sequencing was by immunoSEQ multiplex PCR. The sample holds around 2.5 million clones, roughly 93% seen once. Material: naive CD4+ T cells from PBMCs. Stated subset: CD45RA+ positively selected. The receptors originated from a young man in good health. Some clones in this sample may be carry-over from other donors' samples.

The rearrangement uses TRBV9 and TRBJ2-3, with 8 bases identical to TRBD2. Trimming took 3 bases from V and 6 from J; bases not matched to a gene: 6. Germline V CDR1 and CDR2: SGDLS, YYNGEE. This CDR3 comprises 14 residues. The CDR3 loop reads CASSDAGGFDTQYF. The CDR3 DNA follows: TGTGCCAGCAGCGATGCGGGAGGCTTCGATACGCAGTATTTT. Based on the CDR3 plus reference TRBV9 and TRBJ2-3, the full variable domain is DSGVTQTPKHLITATGQRVTLRCSPRSGDLSVYWYQQSLDQGLQFLIQYYNGEERAKGNILERFSAQQFPDLHSELNLSSLELGDSALYFCASSDAGGFDTQYFGPGTRLTVL.

The chain is built from TRBV2 and TRBJ2-7; 10 nucleotides line up with TRBD2. The V and J ends lost 4 bases and 7 bases, in that order; junction bases with no gene match: 10. CDR3 size: 15 residues. From germline, CDR1 is SNHLY and CDR2 FYNNEI. Here the CDR3 reads CASSALLAGVEEQYF. The CDR3 nucleotides are TGTGCCAGCAGTGCCCTCCTAGCGGGAGTTGAAGAGCAGTACTTC.

Only a few counts were recorded for this clone. The rearrangement links TRBV30 to TRBJ2-2; no clear D. This CDR3 has 12 amino acids. CDR1 is GTSNPN and CDR2 is SVGIG in the germline V gene (reference sequence). The V and J ends lost 4 bases and 6 bases respectively, with 9 bases between them. CDR3 coding DNA: TGTGCCTGGAAGGTTCCCTCCGGGGAGCTGTTTTTT. It is translated as CAWKVPSGELFF.

The chain links TRBV15 to TRBJ2-7, with 10 nucleotides matching TRBD1. J was trimmed by 2 bases and V by 4 bases; bases with no gene match: 5. The germline CDR1 and CDR2 sequences are LNHNV and YYDKDF (reference sequence). CDR3 size: 15 residues. CDR3 in amino acids: CATSTWTGGTYEQYF. The CDR3 DNA is TGTGCCACCAGCACCTGGACAGGGGGAACCTACGAGCAGTACTTC.

This clone was seen more than once but under ten times. This same CDR3 is encoded by further DNA sequences in the sample. The chain couples TRBV5-1 to TRBJ2-2; D is perhaps TRBD1 (5 bases). This CDR3 is 15 amino acids long. Trimming pared 2 bases from V and 5 bases from J, leaving 13 bases between. The germline V gene has CDR1 SGHRS and CDR2 YFSETQ. CDR3 protein: CASSFGREGTGELFF. In nucleotides, the CDR3 is TGCGCCAGCAGCTTTGGCAGGGAAGGGACCGGGGAGCTGTTTTTT.

The CDR3 is CASSARAGGYYGYTF. CDR3 sequence (DNA): TGTGCCAGCAGTGCCAGGGCGGGCGGGTACTATGGCTACACCTTC. The V gene is TRBV28, the J gene TRBJ1-2; D might be TRBD1 (5 bases). CDR1 and CDR2 from the germline V gene are MDHEN and SYDVKM. The CDR3 loop spans 15 amino acids. Trimming took 5 bases from V and 3 from J, leaving 16 bases between them.

The chain uses TRBV5-4 and TRBJ2-1; unclear D gene. This CDR3 spans 15 amino acids. Germline loops: CDR1 SGHNT, CDR2 YYREEE (reference sequence). Trimming removed 5 bases at V and 0 bases at J, with 12 bases between. CDR3 sequence reads: CASSPGEPSYNEQFF. The CDR3 DNA reads TGTGCCAGCAGTCCCGGTGAACCCTCCTACAATGAGCAGTTCTTC. The whole variable domain, filled in from reference TRBV5-4 and TRBJ2-1, reads ETGVTQSPTHLIKTRGQQVTLRCSSQSGHNTVSWYQQALGQGPQFIFQYYREEENGRGNFPPRFSGLQFPNYSSELNVNALELDDSALYLCASSPGEPSYNEQFFGPGTRLTVL.

This clone was counted once. V and J are TRBV2 and TRBJ2-6; D might be TRBD2 (6 bases). V dropped 4 bases and J dropped 0 bases, with 13 bases sitting between them. Per germline, CDR1 SNHLY and CDR2 FYNNEI. This CDR3 region has 17 residues. The CDR3 is CASSGGGPGSGANVLTF. CDR3 sequence (DNA): TGTGCCAGCAGTGGGGGAGGCCCTGGCTCTGGGGCCAACGTCCTGACTTTC.

This chain connects TRBV5-1 to TRBJ2-3; no firm D call. The CDR3 sequence is 12 residues long. CDR1 SGHRS and CDR2 YFSETQ come from the germline V gene. Trimming left V 4 bases short and J 6 bases short, with 9 bases between. CDR3 loop: CASSHPEDTQYF. The CDR3, as DNA: TGCGCCAGCAGCCACCCGGAGGATACGCAGTATTTT. Full variable domain (outside the CDR3, taken from reference TRBV5-1 and TRBJ2-3): KAGVTQTPRYLIKTRGQQVTLSCSPISGHRSVSWYQQTPGQGLQFLFEYFSETQRNKGNFPGRFSGRQFSNSRSEMNVSTLELGDSALYLCASSHPEDTQYFGPGTRLTVL.

There are a few counts of this clone. The chain links TRBV27 to TRBJ1-5; a weak D match, TRBD1 (5 bases). This CDR3 has 13 residues. The germline V gene encodes CDR1 MNHEY and CDR2 SMNVEV (reference sequence). With 3 bases removed from V and 7 bases from J, the gap between germline ends came to 10 bases. The CDR3 loop is CASSFGGWQPQHF. The CDR3 DNA sequence: TGTGCCAGCAGTTTCGGGGGGTGGCAGCCCCAGCATTTT.

The chain has TRBV2 and TRBJ1-2; 7 positions match TRBD1. Trimming at V came to 2 bases and at J to 8 bases, leaving 11 bases not matched to a gene. This CDR3 is built from 15 residues. CDR1 and CDR2 from the germline V gene are SNHLY and FYNNEI. The DNA of the CDR3 is TGTGCCAGCAGTGAAATCACAGGGGAAGTTTCGGGCTACACCTTC. It encodes CASSEITGEVSGYTF.

The chain uses TRBV9 and TRBJ2-1; D may correspond to TRBD1 or TRBD2 (5 bases each). The CDR3 has 16 residues. The V and J ends lost 4 bases and 7 bases respectively, with 21 bases between them. Germline CDR1 and CDR2: SGDLS and YYNGEE. CDR3 bases: TGTGCCAGCAGCTCGCCGGGACCCCAAGGTGGGAATGAGCAGTTCTTC. It translates to CASSSPGPQGGNEQFF.

The chain carries TRBV4-2 and TRBJ2-1; TRBD2 matches at 7 bases. In germline, CDR1 is LGHNA, CDR2 YNFKEQ. This CDR3 is 15 amino acids long. The ends lost 3 bases at V and 6 bases at J; junction bases unmatched: 8. The CDR3 protein is CASSQEGGRVNEQFF. The CDR3 DNA is TGTGCCAGCAGCCAGGAGGGCGGGAGAGTCAATGAGCAGTTCTTC.

Comment on this clone: This same CDR3 is encoded by further DNA sequences in the sample. V gene TRBV2 combines with J gene TRBJ1-1; D is ambiguous. The CDR3 consists of 13 residues. Trimming took 3 bases from V and 1 from J, leaving 6 bases between them. Germline-derived CDR1 and CDR2 are SNHLY and FYNNEI. CDR3 residues: CASSENRNTEAFF. As DNA, the CDR3 is TGTGCCAGCAGTGAGAACAGGAACACTGAAGCTTTCTTT.

The chain links TRBV28 to TRBJ2-4; D may be TRBD2 (6 bases). This CDR3 is built from 15 residues. Germline CDR1 MDHEN, CDR2 SYDVKM. V was trimmed by 5 bases and J by 0 bases, leaving 11 bases between them. The CDR3, as DNA: TGTGCCAGCAGTACTGGGACTGGAGCCAAAAACATTCAGTACTTC. Translation gives CASSTGTGAKNIQYF.